This entry lists 27 T cell receptor beta chains sequenced from one sample in a study of cytomegalovirus exposure and HLA in healthy donors. Vbeta (60) and Jbeta (13) primers were used in the PCR. Profiled with immunoSEQ multiplex PCR; TCRdb holds only in-frame clones, not every one. The data show 180,000 or so clones, with around four fifths seen just once and less than 1.5% held by the top ten. Specimen: PBMCs. These receptors all stem from a man aged 18-30 years in good health and CMV-seronegative.

V is TRBV18 and J is TRBJ1-2; no clear D gene. Trimming removed 3 bases at V and 0 bases at J, with 14 bases between. Germline CDR1 KGHSH, CDR2 LQKENI. The CDR3 consists of 16 residues. The CDR3 sequence is CASSPPLAGSNYGYTF. The CDR3 region has the DNA TGTGCCAGCTCACCCCCGCTGGCGGGTTCTAACTATGGCTACACCTTC.

The rearrangement joins TRBV25-1 to TRBJ1-1; 8 bases are a match to TRBD1. The CDR3 length is 18 residues. Trimming took 2 bases from V and 0 from J; bases not matched to a gene: 11. Germline V gene data show CDR1 as MGHDK and CDR2 as SYGVNS. CDR3 sequence: CASSEVGLTGVVNTEAFF. In nucleotides, the CDR3 is TGTGCCAGCAGTGAAGTCGGGTTGACAGGGGTAGTGAACACTGAAGCTTTCTTT.

This clone has only a few counts. The gene calls are TRBV5-4 and TRBJ2-1, with 7 nucleotides matching TRBD2. Trimming removed 0 bases from V and 2 bases from J; junction bases left unmatched: 2. The CDR3 spans 15 residues. Germline V gene sequence: CDR1 SGHNT, CDR2 YYREEE (reference sequence). The CDR3 is CASSLAGGAYNEQFF. CDR3 coding DNA: TGTGCCAGCAGCTTGGCGGGGGGTGCCTACAATGAGCAGTTCTTC.

The chain uses TRBV27 and TRBJ1-1; 8 bases agree with TRBD1. CDR1 and CDR2 from the germline V gene are MNHEY and SMNVEV (reference sequence). This CDR3 has 13 amino acids. V trimming: 5 bases; J trimming: 4 bases; junction bases outside the gene matches: 3. Here the CDR3 reads CASSQGAGTEAFF. Here the CDR3 DNA reads TGTGCCAGCAGTCAGGGGGCGGGCACTGAAGCTTTCTTT.

The chain employs TRBV19 and TRBJ1-4, with 7 positions matching TRBD1. J lost 7 bases, V lost 3 bases, and 8 bases had no gene match. The CDR3 extends over 15 amino acids. Germline V lookup: CDR1 LNHDA, CDR2 SQIVND (reference sequence). The CDR3 reads CASSIGTARLEKLFF. The DNA of the CDR3 is TGTGCCAGTAGTATCGGGACAGCACGGCTTGAAAAACTGTTTTTT.

The CDR3 DNA reads as TGTGCTAGTGCCAACCGGGACAGGAACACTGAAGCTTTCTTT. Amino acid sequence: CASANRDRNTEAFF. The chain combines TRBV12-5 with TRBJ1-1, with 7 bases matching TRBD1. V trimming: 7 bases; J trimming: 1 base; junction bases outside the gene matches: 6. CDR1 and CDR2 from the germline V gene are LGHNT and FRNRAP. The CDR3 totals 14 residues.

The J gene is TRBJ1-2, the V gene TRBV11-3; perhaps TRBD1 as D (6 bases). The germline gives CDR1 SGHNT, CDR2 YENEEA. The CDR3 contains 12 residues. Trimming stripped 5 bases from V and 13 bases from J, with 17 bases between. The CDR3 DNA follows: TGTGCCAGCAGCCGGGACATATCCCGCATCACCTTC. Translated, it gives CASSRDISRITF.

This chain uses TRBV30 with TRBJ2-7; TRBD1 is a possible D gene (6 bases). This CDR3 spans 16 amino acids. The V end lost 0 bases, the J end lost 2 bases, and 17 bases lay between the germline ends. Germline CDR1 reads GTSNPN; CDR2 reads SVGIG (reference sequence). The chain's CDR3 is CAWSVLGANLTYEQYF. Here the CDR3 DNA reads TGTGCCTGGAGTGTACTGGGGGCCAACTTAACCTACGAGCAGTACTTC.

A note on this clone: Other DNA sequences in the same sample also yield this CDR3. The rearrangement links TRBV27 to TRBJ2-7; D is perhaps TRBD1 (5 bases). CDR3 length: 12 amino acids. Germline CDR1 and CDR2: MNHEY and SMNVEV (reference sequence). Between the trimmed V and J ends, which lost 2 bases and 4 bases, there was a span of 6 bases. CDR3 DNA sequence: TGTGCCAGCAGTTTACAGGGTTACGAGCAGTACTTC. Amino acid sequence: CASSLQGYEQYF.

V gene TRBV7-2 combines with J gene TRBJ1-2; TRBD1 aligns across 7 bases. Germline lookup yields CDR1 SGHTA and CDR2 FQGNSA. This CDR3 is 13 amino acids long. The V and J ends lost 5 bases and 7 bases, in that order; junction bases with no gene match: 7. CDR3 DNA: TGTGCCAGCAGCACCCACAGGGGTAGTGGCTACACCTTC. This encodes CASSTHRGSGYTF.

This chain connects TRBV6-5 to TRBJ1-1; D is uncertain. V lost 2 bases and J 5 bases, leaving 9 bases between the germline ends. This CDR3 spans 13 amino acids. Germline V gene data show CDR1 as MNHEY and CDR2 as SVGAGI. The CDR3 loop is CASSYRGETEAFF. In nucleotides, the CDR3 is TGTGCCAGCAGTTACCGCGGGGAAACTGAAGCTTTCTTT.

V is TRBV2 and J is TRBJ1-1, with 7 positions matching TRBD1. Germline V gene lookup returns CDR1 SNHLY and CDR2 FYNNEI. Trimming at V came to 6 bases and at J to 0 bases, leaving 4 bases not matched to a gene. CDR3 length equals 14 residues. In nucleotides, the CDR3 is TGTGCCAGCAGGAGGGGACAGATGAACACTGAAGCTTTCTTT. Protein product: CASRRGQMNTEAFF.

This clone was picked up a small number of times. The V gene is TRBV9, the J gene TRBJ2-7; TRBD1 matches at 7 bases. V gave up 3 bases and J gave up 0 bases; unmatched junction bases: 3. The CDR3 contains 14 residues. Germline-derived CDR1 and CDR2 are SGDLS and YYNGEE. CDR3 protein: CASSGRQGSYEQYF. CDR3 bases: TGTGCCAGCAGCGGTCGACAGGGCTCCTACGAGCAGTACTTC.

The chain links TRBV5-8 to TRBJ2-1; 7 nucleotides align to TRBD1. CDR1 SGHTS and CDR2 YDEGEE come from the germline V gene. This CDR3 spans 16 amino acids. With 4 bases clipped from V and 5 bases from J, the junction kept 12 bases outside the gene matches. Here the CDR3 DNA reads TGTGCCAGCAGCGCAGGGACAGCAGGATCCAACAATGAGCAGTTCTTC. Amino acids: CASSAGTAGSNNEQFF.

The V and J genes are TRBV7-9 and TRBJ2-1; the match to TRBD1 covers 9 bases. Germline trimming cut 2 bases from V and 8 bases from J; bases unmatched to any gene: 10. This CDR3 contains 16 residues. CDR1 and CDR2 from the germline V gene are SEHNR and FQNEAQ (reference sequence). CDR3: CASSLTDRGLEYEQFF. DNA for the CDR3: TGTGCCAGCAGCTTAACGGACAGGGGCCTCGAGTATGAGCAGTTCTTC.

The chain carries TRBV5-4 and TRBJ1-1, with D possibly TRBD1 on 5 matching bases. The germline V gene encodes CDR1 SGHNT and CDR2 YYREEE (reference sequence). The CDR3 totals 17 residues. Trimming stripped 4 bases from V and 0 bases from J, with 19 bases between. The CDR3 loop reads CASSPDRGGMVNTEAFF. CDR3 DNA: TGTGCCAGCAGCCCGGATCGGGGGGGGATGGTGAACACTGAAGCTTTCTTT.

The chain combines TRBV2 with TRBJ2-4, with TRBD1 matching over 11 bases. Trimming removed 7 bases from V and 8 bases from J; junction bases left unmatched: 7. The germline CDR1 and CDR2 sequences are SNHLY and FYNNEI. The CDR3 is made up of 14 amino acids. CDR3 in amino acids: CASTRTGGGDIQYF. In DNA form, the CDR3 reads TGTGCCAGCACTCGGACAGGGGGCGGGGACATTCAGTACTTC.

The genes are TRBV7-8 and TRBJ2-7, with 7 bases identical to TRBD1. V shed 4 bases and J 3 bases; nucleotides not matched to a gene: 6. The CDR3 has 14 residues. Germline V gives CDR1 SGHVS, CDR2 FQNEAQ. The CDR3 DNA reads TGTGCCAGCAGCTCCCCGGGACAGCTCTACGAGCAGTACTTC. Its protein is CASSSPGQLYEQYF. Full variable domain (missing parts from reference TRBV7-8 and TRBJ2-7): GAGVSQSPRYKVAKRGQDVALRCDPISGHVSLFWYQQALGQGPEFLTYFQNEAQLDKSGLPSDRFFAERPEGSVSTLKIQRTQQEDSAVYLCASSSPGQLYEQYFGPGTRLTVT.

The chain is built from TRBV4-3 and TRBJ2-5; a possible D gene is TRBD2 (6 bases). The assigned J gene may be wrong: the sequence end matches TRBJ2-7 better. This CDR3 region has 16 residues. Germline V CDR1 and CDR2: LGHNA, YSLEER. For the CDR3, the DNA is TGCGCCAGCAGCCAAGATTTGCCCGGGGGAGTCTACGAGCAGTACTTC. Its protein is CASSQDLPGGVYEQYF.

This clone was recorded only once. V usage is TRBV7-2 and J usage is TRBJ2-1; a weak D match, TRBD2 (5 bases). CDR3 length equals 12 residues. Germline CDR1 SGHTA, CDR2 FQGNSA. Trimming left V 4 bases short and J 8 bases short, with 9 bases between. CDR3 nucleotide sequence: TGTGCCAGCAGCTGGGCGGGCTATGAGCAGTTCTTC. Its protein product is CASSWAGYEQFF.

The DNA for the CDR3 is TGTGCCAGCAGCAGGACTAGTTTACATGAGCAGTTCTTC. Amino acid sequence: CASSRTSLHEQFF. The genes are TRBV7-3 and TRBJ2-1; 7 nucleotides align to TRBD2. Trimming at V came to 5 bases and at J to 8 bases, leaving 6 bases not matched to a gene. The CDR3 consists of 13 residues. Germline CDR1 SGHTA, CDR2 FQGTGA. Full variable domain (outside the CDR3, taken from reference TRBV7-3 and TRBJ2-1): GAGVSQTPSNKVTEKGKYVELRCDPISGHTALYWYRQSLGQGPEFLIYFQGTGAADDSGLPNDRFFAVRPEGSVSTLKIQRTERGDSAVYLCASSRTSLHEQFFGPGTRLTVL.

The gene calls are TRBV5-4 and TRBJ2-1; D gene ambiguous. The CDR3 loop spans 11 amino acids. V was trimmed by 9 bases and J by 8 bases, leaving 12 bases between them. The germline CDR1 and CDR2 sequences are SGHNT and YYREEE (reference sequence). The CDR3 sequence: CATQMNYEQFF. DNA of the CDR3: TGTGCCACCCAGATGAATTATGAGCAGTTCTTC. The entire variable domain, with the rest obtained from reference TRBV5-4 and TRBJ2-1, is as follows: ETGVTQSPTHLIKTRGQQVTLRCSSQSGHNTVSWYQQALGQGPQFIFQYYREEENGRGNFPPRFSGLQFPNYSSELNVNALELDDSALYLCATQMNYEQFFGPGTRLTVL.

The rearrangement links TRBV7-2 to TRBJ2-7; TRBD1 agrees at 9 bases. This CDR3 is built from 14 residues. V shed 6 bases and J 5 bases; nucleotides not matched to a gene: 8. Germline V lookup: CDR1 SGHTA, CDR2 FQGNSA. CDR3 bases: TGTGCCAGCAGTCCCGGGACAGGGTATAACGAGCAGTACTTC. It specifies CASSPGTGYNEQYF.

There are a few counts of this clone. The J gene is TRBJ1-5, the V gene TRBV4-2, with D unclear. The V gene's germline CDR1 is LGHNA and CDR2 YNFKEQ. V was cut by 0 bases and J by 2 bases, with 11 bases left in between. The CDR3 runs 16 residues. This chain's CDR3 is CASSQERGMGNQPQHF. The CDR3 DNA sequence: TGTGCCAGCAGCCAAGAAAGAGGGATGGGCAATCAGCCCCAGCATTTT.

V gene TRBV6-5 combines with J gene TRBJ2-3; 8 bases agree with TRBD1. Per germline, CDR1 MNHEY and CDR2 SVGAGI. Trimming took 5 bases from V and 0 from J; bases not matched to a gene: 4. The CDR3 has 15 residues. The CDR3 coding sequence is TGTGCCAGCAGTAGGACAGGGAGGAGCACAGATACGCAGTATTTT. The encoded protein is CASSRTGRSTDTQYF.

This sequence joins TRBV19 and TRBJ1-2, with D unclear. Germline V gives CDR1 LNHDA, CDR2 SQIVND (reference sequence). The V end lost 6 bases, the J end lost 4 bases, and 12 bases lay between the germline ends. The CDR3 spans 13 residues. Written as DNA, the CDR3 is TGTGCCAGTAGAGCCGGGAATCCCTATGGCTACACCTTC. This translates into CASRAGNPYGYTF. The variable domain in full, with the rest retrieved from reference TRBV19 and TRBJ1-2, is DGGITQSPKYLFRKEGQNVTLSCEQNLNHDAMYWYRQDPGQGLRLIYYSQIVNDFQKGDIAEGYSVSREKKESFPLTVTSAQKNPTAFYLCASRAGNPYGYTFGSGTRLTVV.

This chain uses TRBV19 with TRBJ2-3, with TRBD2 identical over 9 bases. The germline V gene encodes CDR1 LNHDA and CDR2 SQIVND (reference sequence). V lost 1 base, J lost 5 bases, and 10 bases stayed unmatched. This CDR3 has 17 residues. The CDR3 reads CASSIVVAGDGRDTQYF. CDR3 coding DNA: TGTGCCAGTAGTATAGTTGTAGCGGGAGATGGCAGAGATACGCAGTATTTT.